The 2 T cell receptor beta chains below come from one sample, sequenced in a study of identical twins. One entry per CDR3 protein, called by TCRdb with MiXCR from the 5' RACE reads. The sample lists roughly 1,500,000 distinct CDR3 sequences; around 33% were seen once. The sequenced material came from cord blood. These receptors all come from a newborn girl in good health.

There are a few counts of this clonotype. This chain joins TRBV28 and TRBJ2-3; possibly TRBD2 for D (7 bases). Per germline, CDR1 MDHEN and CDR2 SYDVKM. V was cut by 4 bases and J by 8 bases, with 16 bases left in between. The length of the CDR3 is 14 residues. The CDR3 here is CASSWGPGGLTQYF. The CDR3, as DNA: TGTGCCAGCAGTTGGGGACCCGGGGGGCTTACGCAGTATTTT.

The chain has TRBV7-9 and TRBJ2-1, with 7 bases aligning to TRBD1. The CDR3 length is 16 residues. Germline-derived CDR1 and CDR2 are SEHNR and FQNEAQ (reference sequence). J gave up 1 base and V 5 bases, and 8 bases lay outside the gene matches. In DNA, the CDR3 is TGTGCCAGCAGCCCTCTTGGGGGACAGTCCTACAATGAGCAGTTCTTC. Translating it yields CASSPLGGQSYNEQFF.